Below, 19 T cell receptor beta chains from the same sample are listed, as sequenced in a study of human T cells and chemical hapten exposure (dated by TCRdb to the early 2020s). The intended sense of this specimen's time point label: pre-sensitization, week 0. The treatment or condition label corresponds to: therapeutic diphenylcyclopropenone sensitization with weekly scalp DPC. The library was produced with RACE. Sequencing used a NextSeq 500. The public reads were reprocessed in TCRdb via fastp at Q25 and MiXCR, keeping in-frame beta chains. CDR3 protein duplicates are merged, each entry listing the most common genes and DNA. The sample table contains more than 250,000 distinct CDR3 sequences; only one count was recorded for 8.6% of them. The ten largest clones represent over 2% of the sample. The sequencing here drew on whole blood, taken in connection with sensitization to the hapten diphenylcyclopropenone (DPC). Receptors originate from a woman aged 40 to 50 with alopecia areata. Some clones in this sample may be carry-over from other donors' samples.

This clonotype has only a few counts. The genes are TRBV20-1 and TRBJ2-3; TRBD1 matches 8 bases. Germline V lookup: CDR1 DFQATT, CDR2 SNEGSKA (reference sequence). V lost 5 bases, J lost 5 bases, and 12 bases stayed unmatched. The CDR3 sequence is 15 residues long. CDR3 amino acids: CSASRGDRNQDTQYF. CDR3 in DNA: TGCAGTGCTTCAAGAGGGGACAGGAACCAAGATACGCAGTATTTT.

This clonotype was counted a few times. The chain couples TRBV6-2 or TRBV6-3 to TRBJ1-1; D call uncertain. This CDR3 is built from 12 residues. The germline V gene encodes CDR1 MNHEY and CDR2 SVGEGT. Trimming pared 0 bases from V and 8 bases from J, leaving 7 bases between. The CDR3 protein is CASSYSSAEAFF. DNA for the CDR3: TGTGCCAGCAGTTACTCGTCAGCCGAAGCTTTCTTT.

This clonotype was counted a few times. V gene TRBV24-1 combines with J gene TRBJ1-2, with a possible D match to TRBD1 (6 bases). The CDR3 loop spans 14 amino acids. In germline, CDR1 is KGHDR, CDR2 SFDVKD. The ends were cut back, 11 bases at V and 4 bases at J, with 19 bases in the middle. CDR3 region: CAIVGAGAVYGYTF. CDR3 nucleotide sequence: TGTGCCATCGTGGGGGCAGGGGCAGTCTATGGCTACACCTTC.

The V gene is TRBV4-1, the J gene TRBJ1-1, with D unclear. V was pared by 1 base and J by 0 bases, with 9 bases between. The germline gives CDR1 MGHRA, CDR2 YSYEKL. The CDR3 covers 15 residues. The CDR3 protein is CASSQVGDMNTEAFF. CDR3 sequence (DNA): TGCGCCAGCAGCCAAGTCGGGGATATGAACACTGAAGCTTTCTTT.

This clonotype was recorded a few times. The chain has TRBV4-1 and TRBJ1-5; D gene unclear. This CDR3 has 13 residues. Trimming removed 0 bases from V and 6 bases from J, with 6 bases in between. CDR1 and CDR2 from the germline V gene are MGHRA and YSYEKL. The CDR3 is CASSQEGSQPQHF. CDR3 nucleotide sequence: TGCGCCAGCAGCCAAGAGGGTAGTCAGCCCCAGCATTTT.

The chain is built from TRBV5-1 and TRBJ2-3; 11 bases line up with TRBD1. The ends lost 0 bases at V and 5 bases at J; junction bases unmatched: 8. Germline V gene sequence: CDR1 SGHRS, CDR2 YFSETQ. The length of the CDR3 is 17 residues. The CDR3 nucleotides are TGCGCCAGCAGCTTGGCCCCCGGGACAGGGGGTCGAGATACGCAGTATTTT. Translated, it gives CASSLAPGTGGRDTQYF.

This clonotype came up many times. The V gene is TRBV28, the J gene TRBJ2-4; TRBD1 agrees at 7 bases. In germline, CDR1 is MDHEN, CDR2 SYDVKM. The junction had 18 bases not matched to a gene; V was cut back by 7 bases and J by 9 bases. The CDR3 contains 16 residues. CDR3 region: CASTRGGQGGGGIQYF. CDR3 sequence (DNA): TGTGCCAGCACCCGAGGGGGCCAGGGTGGTGGCGGCATTCAGTACTTC.

In this sample, this clonotype turned up many times. The chain uses TRBV6-2 or TRBV6-3 and TRBJ1-6; maybe TRBD1 (5 bases). Trimming took off 2 bases at V and 8 bases at J, with 10 bases between the two ends. The germline CDR1 and CDR2 sequences are MNHEY and SVGEGT. The CDR3 extends over 14 amino acids. The CDR3 nucleotides are TGTGCCAGCAGTTACACGGGGGTGGATTCACCCCTCCACTTT. Translation gives CASSYTGVDSPLHF.

A few counts support this clonotype. The chain uses TRBV5-1 and TRBJ2-1; tentatively, D is TRBD2 (5 bases). The length of the CDR3 is 13 residues. From germline, CDR1 is SGHRS and CDR2 YFSETQ. V was pared by 4 bases and J by 5 bases, with 10 bases between. The CDR3 DNA reads TGCGCCAGCAGCAACCGGACTCACAATGAGCAGTTCTTC. As protein: CASSNRTHNEQFF.

The V gene is TRBV7-2, the J gene TRBJ1-6; tentative D call: TRBD1 (5 bases). This CDR3 has 14 amino acids. Germline V lookup: CDR1 SGHTA, CDR2 FQGNSA. V lost 5 bases, J lost 9 bases, and 14 bases lay in between. The CDR3 protein is CASSLGRGTSPLHF. DNA for the CDR3: TGTGCCAGCAGCCTGGGACGGGGTACTTCACCCCTCCACTTT.

The V gene is TRBV6-1, the J gene TRBJ2-3; 9 bases fit TRBD2. In germline, CDR1 is MNHNS, CDR2 SASEGT. The CDR3 has 15 residues. V shed 4 bases, J shed 3 bases, and the junction held 5 bases outside the gene matches. CDR3 sequence: CASSGLAGETDTQYF. CDR3 DNA sequence: TGTGCCAGCAGTGGATTAGCGGGAGAGACAGATACGCAGTATTTT.

This clonotype has just a few counts. The chain carries TRBV5-1 and TRBJ2-1, with TRBD1 matching 9 bases. CDR3 length: 13 residues. Germline V gene sequence: CDR1 SGHRS, CDR2 YFSETQ. The ends lost 5 bases at V and 7 bases at J; junction bases unmatched: 4. The DNA for the CDR3 is TGCGCCAGCAGATGGGGACAGGGTAATGAGCAGTTCTTC. Translation: CASRWGQGNEQFF.

This clonotype was observed many times. The chain joins TRBV5-6 to TRBJ2-3; TRBD1 is a possible D gene (5 bases). The CDR3 extends over 14 amino acids. Germline V gene sequence: CDR1 SGHDT, CDR2 YYEEEE. V was trimmed by 4 bases and J by 2 bases, leaving 11 bases between them. CDR3: CASSLGPVTDTQYF. CDR3 nucleotides: TGTGCCAGCAGCCTGGGGCCAGTCACAGATACGCAGTATTTT.

The chain joins TRBV5-1 to TRBJ1-1; possibly TRBD1 for D (6 bases). This CDR3 is 14 amino acids long. V lost 5 bases, J lost 7 bases, and 18 bases lay in between. Germline loops: CDR1 SGHRS, CDR2 YFSETQ. CDR3 sequence (DNA): TGCGCCAGCAGTCCCCGGTTTGCAGGGGATGAAGCTTTCTTT. Translation: CASSPRFAGDEAFF.

J is TRBJ2-7 and V is TRBV5-1; D not certain. CDR3 length equals 15 residues. Germline V gene sequence: CDR1 SGHRS, CDR2 YFSETQ. The V gene lost 1 base and the J gene lost 0 bases, with 11 bases spanning the gap. CDR3 loop: CASSLRAQSSYEQYF. CDR3 bases: TGCGCCAGCAGCTTGAGGGCGCAGAGCTCCTACGAGCAGTACTTC.

This clonotype was seen at least ten times. CDR3 loop: CASSSQDSGSETQYF. The CDR3 DNA follows: TGTGCCAGCAGTTCCCAGGACAGCGGGTCGGAGACCCAGTACTTC. This sequence joins TRBV12-3 or TRBV12-4 and TRBJ2-5; tentatively, D is TRBD1 or TRBD2 (6 bases each). The CDR3 is 15 amino acids. The ends were cut back, 4 bases at V and 5 bases at J, with 17 bases in the middle.

This clonotype was counted at least ten times. V is TRBV6-5 and J is TRBJ1-6; no definite D call. V was pared by 10 bases and J by 7 bases, with 14 bases between. Germline-derived CDR1 and CDR2 are MNHEY and SVGAGI. This CDR3 is built from 13 residues. The CDR3 spells CAKTLYKNSPLHF. In nucleotides, the CDR3 is TGTGCCAAAACACTCTATAAGAATTCACCCCTCCACTTT.

This clonotype has only a few counts. The chain carries TRBV4-2 and TRBJ2-6; 7 bases are a match to TRBD1. The CDR3 runs to 17 residues. With V trimmed by 4 bases and J by 2 bases, 8 bases remained unmatched. Germline V CDR1 and CDR2: LGHNA, YNFKEQ. The CDR3 spells CASSLGTEVAGANVLTF. The CDR3 bases are TGTGCCAGCAGCCTGGGGACAGAGGTGGCTGGGGCCAACGTCCTGACTTTC.

CDR3 region: CASSLDRDDTEAFF. Written as DNA, the CDR3 is TGTGCCAGCAGCTTAGACAGGGACGACACTGAAGCTTTCTTT. The chain uses TRBV11-3 and TRBJ1-1; D is possibly TRBD1 (5 bases). Between the trimmed V and J ends, which lost 0 bases and 3 bases, there was a span of 8 bases. The germline V gene has CDR1 SGHNT and CDR2 YENEEA. This CDR3 comprises 14 residues. Supplemented by reference TRBV11-3 and TRBJ1-1, the full variable domain reads EAGVVQSPRYKIIEKKQPVAFWCNPISGHNTLYWYLQNLGQGPELLIRYENEEAVDDSQLPKDRFSAERLKGVDSTLKIQPAELGDSAVYLCASSLDRDDTEAFFGQGTRLTVV.